These 13 T cell receptor beta chains originate from one sample sequenced in a study of T-cell reconstitution after alpha-beta-depleted transplantation in children. TCRbeta library construction was performed incorporating unique molecular identifiers. TCRdb reprocessed the PCR reads via MiXCR and lists one record per CDR3 protein. This sample has roughly 570,000 distinct CDR3 sequences, with 27% found just once. Material: PBMCs, obtained before TCRalphabeta/CD19-depleted stem cell transplant. The receptors were sampled from a boy less than two years old with Wiskott-Aldrich syndrome, due to receive a stem cell transplant.

This chain joins TRBV10-3 and TRBJ2-3; no firm D call. V lost 4 bases, J lost 8 bases, and 7 bases lay in between. Germline-derived CDR1 and CDR2 are ENHRY and SYGVKD. This CDR3 is 11 amino acids long. CDR3 in amino acids: CAISALGTQYF. The CDR3 bases are TGTGCCATCAGTGCCCTGGGTACGCAGTATTTT.

This clonotype has just a few counts. Here the CDR3 DNA reads TGCAGTGCTAGAGATGCAGGTGTACCATCTGGAAACACCATATATTTT. This codes for CSARDAGVPSGNTIYF. This chain connects TRBV20-1 to TRBJ1-3; D is uncertain. The length of the CDR3 is 16 residues. Germline V lookup: CDR1 DFQATT, CDR2 SNEGSKA (reference sequence). V shed 0 bases and J shed 1 base, with 13 bases lying between them.

This clonotype occurred a few times. The CDR3 DNA is TGCGCCAGCAGCGGGACAGGGCTGGCTAATGAAAAACTGTTTTTT. Translating gives CASSGTGLANEKLFF. The chain carries TRBV5-1 and TRBJ1-4; 9 nucleotides agree with TRBD1. This CDR3 region has 15 residues. The V gene end was trimmed by 4 bases and the J gene end by 3 bases; junction bases not matched to a gene: 4. In germline, CDR1 is SGHRS, CDR2 YFSETQ.

There are a few counts of this clonotype. The rearrangement uses TRBV3-1 and TRBJ2-6, with TRBD2 identical over 8 bases. The CDR3 runs 20 residues. V was clipped by 0 bases and J by 0 bases; unmatched bases: 10. CDR1 and CDR2 from the germline V gene are LGHDT and YNNKEL (reference sequence). CDR3 DNA: TGTGCCAGCAGCCAAGATCGTCCAGCGGGAGTCGTCTCTGGGGCCAACGTCCTGACTTTC. Translation gives CASSQDRPAGVVSGANVLTF.

This clonotype was picked up many times. The chain joins TRBV10-3 to TRBJ1-1; D is ambiguous. V lost 2 bases, J lost 4 bases, and 14 bases lay in between. Germline V lookup: CDR1 ENHRY, CDR2 SYGVKD. This CDR3 region has 15 residues. CDR3 region: CAISEPGGVFTEAFF. As DNA, the CDR3 is TGTGCCATCAGTGAGCCGGGCGGGGTCTTCACTGAAGCTTTCTTT.

The CDR3 sequence is CASSAGSGRVYEQFF. As DNA, the CDR3 is TGCGCCAGCAGCGCGGGAAGCGGGAGAGTCTATGAGCAGTTCTTC. The gene calls are TRBV5-1 and TRBJ2-1; 8 bases map to TRBD2. V lost 4 bases, J lost 8 bases, and 11 bases stayed unmatched. The CDR3 has 15 residues. The germline gives CDR1 SGHRS, CDR2 YFSETQ.

The V gene is TRBV7-2, the J gene TRBJ1-2; 8 bases match TRBD1. The CDR3 spans 16 residues. From germline, CDR1 is SGHTA and CDR2 FQGNSA. The J segment lost 4 bases and the V segment lost 5 bases, leaving 12 bases of the junction unmatched. The CDR3 region is CASSPNHATGGYGYTF. In nucleotides, the CDR3 is TGTGCCAGCAGCCCTAATCATGCCACAGGGGGCTATGGCTACACCTTC.

This clonotype has just a few counts. The V gene is TRBV20-1, the J gene TRBJ2-1; TRBD2 agrees at 7 bases. The ends lost 4 bases at V and 6 bases at J; junction bases unmatched: 3. The CDR3 contains 12 residues. Germline assignment: CDR1 DFQATT and CDR2 SNEGSKA (reference sequence). CDR3 DNA: TGCAGTGCTACTGGGGAGGGCAATGAGCAGTTCTTC. Protein: CSATGEGNEQFF.

V and J are TRBV27 and TRBJ1-4; D is unresolved. The CDR3 runs 15 residues. Trimming took 3 bases from V and 0 from J, leaving 8 bases between them. CDR1 is MNHEY and CDR2 is SMNVEV in the germline V gene (reference sequence). The CDR3 DNA sequence: TGTGCCAGCAGTTTGAGGACCACAACTAATGAAAAACTGTTTTTT. Encoded protein: CASSLRTTTNEKLFF.

This clonotype showed up just a few times. The chain is built from TRBV28 and TRBJ2-7; D gene ambiguous. The CDR3 has 12 amino acids. Looked up from germline, CDR1 is MDHEN and CDR2 is SYDVKM. V shed 6 bases and J shed 3 bases, with 9 bases lying between them. CDR3 residues: CASSSAVYEQYF. Here the CDR3 DNA reads TGTGCCAGCAGCTCGGCTGTCTACGAGCAGTACTTC.

The rearrangement links TRBV28 to TRBJ2-4; 16 nucleotides align to TRBD2. V lost 5 bases, J lost 2 bases, and 6 bases stayed unmatched. Germline V gene sequence: CDR1 MDHEN, CDR2 SYDVKM. This CDR3 has 18 residues. CDR3 region: CASSRGGLAGGTKNIQYF. CDR3 DNA: TGTGCCAGCAGTAGAGGGGGACTAGCGGGAGGGACCAAAAACATTCAGTACTTC.

This clonotype was recorded a few times. CDR3 sequence reads: CASRQSSYNSPLHF. The CDR3 bases are TGTGCCAGCAGGCAGAGCTCCTATAATTCACCCCTCCACTTT. This sequence joins TRBV12-3 or TRBV12-4 and TRBJ1-6; D remains unclear. CDR3 size: 14 residues. Trimming removed 6 bases at V and 0 bases at J, with 6 bases between.

The gene calls are TRBV10-2 and TRBJ2-1; D unclear. V gave up 1 base and J gave up 12 bases, with 10 bases separating them. The CDR3 sequence is 12 residues long. Germline V CDR1 and CDR2: WSHSY, SAAADI. This chain's CDR3 is CASSELGNGQFF. In nucleotides, the CDR3 is TGCGCCAGCAGTGAGTTAGGGAACGGGCAGTTCTTC.